Below are 3 T cell receptor beta chains sequenced from a single sample in a study of cytotoxic CD8 clonotypes in ibrutinib-treated CLL. Clones were read by immunoSEQ multiplex PCR, and TCRdb kept only the in-frame ones, dropping some. The repertoire holds roughly 54,000 clones, 57% seen once, with around 30% in the top ten. The material was PBMCs, obtained after 24 months of ibrutinib treatment. The receptors come from a human donor with chronic lymphocytic leukemia.

The chain uses TRBV7-9 and TRBJ2-7; weak D call: TRBD2 (5 bases). The CDR3 sequence is 14 residues long. V was cut by 3 bases and J by 2 bases, with 11 bases left in between. Germline V gene lookup returns CDR1 SEHNR and CDR2 FQNEAQ (reference sequence). The CDR3 DNA follows: TGTGCCAGCAGCTTTTCGGGATTTCCCTACGAGCAGTACTTC. Its translation is CASSFSGFPYEQYF.

The chain is built from TRBV5-1 and TRBJ1-6; 8 nucleotides line up with TRBD1. Germline V gene sequence: CDR1 SGHRS, CDR2 YFSETQ. The trim removed 3 bases at V and 9 bases at J, leaving 8 bases unmatched. CDR3 length equals 15 residues. CDR3 in amino acids: CASSSVTGAGSPLHF. The DNA of the CDR3 is TGCGCCAGCAGCTCCGTGACAGGGGCAGGTTCACCCCTCCACTTT. The whole variable domain, remainder taken from reference TRBV5-1 and TRBJ1-6, is KAGVTQTPRYLIKTRGQQVTLSCSPISGHRSVSWYQQTPGQGLQFLFEYFSETQRNKGNFPGRFSGRQFSNSRSEMNVSTLELGDSALYLCASSSVTGAGSPLHFGNGTRLTVT.

The V gene is TRBV5-8, the J gene TRBJ1-5, with 7 nucleotides matching TRBD1. The CDR3 length is 15 residues. The germline V gene has CDR1 SGHTS and CDR2 YDEGEE. V trimming: 4 bases; J trimming: 4 bases; junction bases outside the gene matches: 8. CDR3 bases: TGTGCCAGCAGCGCAGGGGGAGCGGGAAATCAGCCCCAGCATTTT. Protein sequence: CASSAGGAGNQPQHF.